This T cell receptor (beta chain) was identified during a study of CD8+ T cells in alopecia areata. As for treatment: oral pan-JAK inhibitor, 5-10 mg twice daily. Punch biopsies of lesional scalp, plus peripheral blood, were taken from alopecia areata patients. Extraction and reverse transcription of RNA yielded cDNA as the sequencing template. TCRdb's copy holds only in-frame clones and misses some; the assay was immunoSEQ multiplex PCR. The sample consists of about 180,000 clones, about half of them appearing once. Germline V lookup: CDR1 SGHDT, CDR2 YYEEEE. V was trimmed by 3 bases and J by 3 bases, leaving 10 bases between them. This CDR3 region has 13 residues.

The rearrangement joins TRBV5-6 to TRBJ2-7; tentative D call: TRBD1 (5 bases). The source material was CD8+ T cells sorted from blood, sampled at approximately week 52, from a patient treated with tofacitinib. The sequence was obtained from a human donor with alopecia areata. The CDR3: CASSSIDSYEQYF. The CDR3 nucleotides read TGTGCCAGCAGCTCCATCGACAGCTACGAGCAGTACTTC.